A selection of T cell receptor beta chains follows, all from one sample in a study of cytomegalovirus exposure and HLA in healthy donors. Here immunoSEQ multiplex PCR was the method, and the copy in TCRdb shows in-frame clones only, minus some. Of over 130,000 clones listed, approximately 67% are singletons. The sample consisted of PBMCs. The origin of the receptors is a woman in her sixties or seventies in good health and CMV-seronegative. The CDR3 runs from the conserved cysteine through the conserved F or W. D genes are given only for firm matches. Clone size, where shown, is once, few, many, or a class for clones that have expanded.

TRBJ2-1,NA,TRBV7-2,TRBD2,CASSYPSGGVSYNEQFF,TGTGCCAGCAGCTACCCTAGCGGGGGGGTCTCCTACAATGAGCAGTTCTTC
TRBJ2-5,NA,TRBV27,NA,CASSLSRAKGQETQYF,TGTGCCAGCAGTTTATCGCGGGCCAAAGGGCAAGAGACCCAGTACTTC
TRBJ2-3,NA,TRBV29-1,NA,CSVDFTDTQYF,TGCAGCGTTGACTTCACAGATACGCAGTATTTT
TRBJ1-3,NA,TRBV5-1,NA,CASSLVTGSGNTIYF,TGCGCCAGCAGCTTGGTGACAGGCTCTGGAAACACCATATATTTT
TRBJ2-7,few,TRBV10-3,TRBD2,CACGGAYEQYF,TGTGCCTGCGGGGGGGCGTACGAGCAGTACTTC
TRBJ2-7,NA,TRBV10-3,TRBD1,CAISKAGGKGSYEQYF,TGTGCCATCAGCAAAGCAGGGGGTAAAGGATCCTACGAGCAGTACTTC
TRBJ2-3,NA,TRBV5-1,NA,CASSLNTDTQYF,TGCGCCAGCAGCCTTAACACAGATACGCAGTATTTT
TRBJ2-7,NA,TRBV6-1,NA,CASSEGGGPYEQYF,TGTGCCAGCAGTGAAGGGGGGGGGCCCTACGAGCAGTACTTC
TRBJ2-7,NA,TRBV5-4,NA,CASSLEDEQYF,TGTGCCAGCAGCTTAGAGGACGAGCAGTACTTC
TRBJ2-7,once,TRBV6-1,NA,CASSDPAGNPYEQYF,TGTGCCAGCAGTGACCCCGCAGGGAACCCCTACGAGCAGTACTTC
TRBJ1-3,NA,TRBV28,TRBD1,CASSLGQGAGGNTIYF,TGTGCCAGCAGTCTCGGACAGGGGGCGGGTGGAAACACCATATATTTT
TRBJ2-3,few,TRBV6-6,NA,CASSYSIFSDTQYF,TGTGCCAGCAGTTACTCCATTTTTTCAGATACGCAGTATTTT
TRBJ1-5,few,TRBV29-1,NA,CSVGDTSSEPQHF,TGCAGCGTTGGAGACACCTCCTCGGAGCCCCAGCATTTT